These 20 T cell receptor beta chains were sequenced from one sample in a study of shared clonotypes between healthy human individuals. Method: immunoSEQ multiplex PCR; TCRdb's copy keeps in-frame clones and lacks some. Of about 2.1 million clones in the sample, roughly 91% were seen once. Cells designated naive CD8 were CD45RO-negative and were positively selected for CCR7, with terminally differentiated effector memory CD45RA+ cells excluded. Sequencing used naive CD8+ T cells from PBMCs. These receptor sequences come from a man between 18 and 35 years old in good health. Some clones in this sample may be carry-over from other donors' samples.

The chain uses TRBV14 and TRBJ2-1, with a tentative D call TRBD2 (6 bases). The CDR3 covers 12 residues. V was shortened by 4 bases and J by 9 bases, with 10 bases between the two germline ends. Germline assignment: CDR1 SGHDN and CDR2 FVKESK. The DNA for the CDR3 is TGTGCCAGCAGCCCAGGAGGGAGTGAGCAGTTCTTC. This sequence encodes CASSPGGSEQFF.

CDR3 sequence reads: CASSLEASGDNEQFF. The CDR3 DNA follows: TGTGCCAGCAGCTTGGAGGCTAGCGGGGACAATGAGCAGTTCTTC. The V gene is TRBV5-4, the J gene TRBJ2-1; the match to TRBD2 covers 9 bases. After removal of 0 bases from V and 5 bases from J, the junction contained 3 bases not matched to a gene. Germline V gives CDR1 SGHNT, CDR2 YYREEE (reference sequence). This CDR3 contains 15 residues.

This chain uses TRBV9 with TRBJ1-2; D is ambiguous. CDR1 is SGDLS, CDR2 YYNGEE, per germline. Deletions cut 4 bases from V and 3 bases from J, with 10 bases between. The CDR3 contains 13 residues. The CDR3 DNA follows: TGTGCCAGCAGCCCCCGAGAAGACTATGGCTACACCTTC. Residues: CASSPREDYGYTF.

The genes are TRBV27 and TRBJ2-4; 8 bases align to TRBD1. Per germline, CDR1 MNHEY and CDR2 SMNVEV (reference sequence). CDR3 length: 18 amino acids. V lost 9 bases and J lost 1; bases outside the gene matches: 17. This chain's CDR3 is CASPRLQGVGGAKNIQYF. The CDR3 nucleotides read TGTGCCAGTCCCCGCTTACAGGGGGTAGGTGGGGCCAAAAACATTCAGTACTTC.

This sequence joins TRBV6-1 and TRBJ2-7; D gene uncertain. Trimming removed 4 bases from V and 3 bases from J, with 7 bases in between. The CDR3 has 12 residues. Germline values: CDR1 MNHNS, CDR2 SASEGT. The CDR3 DNA follows: TGTGCCAGCAGTGTTTTTATCTACGAGCAGTACTTC. This encodes CASSVFIYEQYF.

This chain uses TRBV27 with TRBJ2-7, with 9 bases matching TRBD1. Trimming took 3 bases from V and 4 from J; bases not matched to a gene: 7. The CDR3 is 15 amino acids. From germline, CDR1 is MNHEY and CDR2 SMNVEV (reference sequence). The CDR3: CASSFSGTGSYEQYF. The CDR3 region has the DNA TGTGCCAGCAGTTTTTCCGGGACAGGGTCTTACGAGCAGTACTTC.

This clone was seen just once. The chain is built from TRBV4-1 and TRBJ1-3; D gene uncertain. CDR3 size: 17 residues. From germline, CDR1 is MGHRA and CDR2 YSYEKL. V shed 6 bases and J shed 0 bases, with 18 bases lying between them. CDR3 sequence: CASRKEGHLRSGNTIYF. The CDR3 DNA reads TGCGCCAGCAGAAAGGAAGGGCATCTTCGCTCTGGAAACACCATATATTTT.

Comment on this clone: The same CDR3 also results from other DNA sequences found in this sample. V gene TRBV4-1 combines with J gene TRBJ2-7; no reliable D call. The CDR3 runs to 14 residues. V lost 1 base and J lost 2, with 9 bases in between. Germline-derived CDR1 and CDR2 are MGHRA and YSYEKL. The DNA for the CDR3 is TGCGCCAGCAGCCAAGTAGGCAGCACCTACGAGCAGTACTTC. Translating gives CASSQVGSTYEQYF.

The chain uses TRBV25-1 and TRBJ1-3; D uncertain. The CDR3 loop spans 14 amino acids. V was cut by 1 base and J by 0 bases, with 4 bases left in between. Germline V lookup: CDR1 MGHDK, CDR2 SYGVNS. CDR3 nucleotide sequence: TGTGCCAGCAGTGAATTCGGCTCTGGAAACACCATATATTTT. Its translation is CASSEFGSGNTIYF.

The chain recombines TRBV27 with TRBJ2-7, with TRBD2 matching 11 bases. CDR3 length: 19 amino acids. The J segment lost 0 bases and the V segment lost 6 bases, leaving 16 bases of the junction unmatched. Per the germline V gene, CDR1 is MNHEY and CDR2 is SMNVEV (reference sequence). CDR3 sequence: CASSPKPTSGTLLSYEQYF. The CDR3 coding sequence is TGTGCCAGCAGCCCAAAACCGACTAGCGGGACTCTCCTCTCCTACGAGCAGTACTTC.

V is TRBV27 and J is TRBJ1-5; D remains unclear. The V gene lost 5 bases and the J gene lost 4 bases, with 9 bases spanning the gap. The germline V gene has CDR1 MNHEY and CDR2 SMNVEV (reference sequence). CDR3 length: 13 residues. The CDR3: CASSAFGNQPQHF. The DNA of the CDR3 is TGTGCCAGCAGTGCCTTCGGGAATCAGCCCCAGCATTTT.

V and J are TRBV15 and TRBJ2-7; the D gene could be TRBD1 or TRBD2 (6 bases each). CDR3 length: 16 amino acids. The germline gives CDR1 LNHNV, CDR2 YYDKDF (reference sequence). V lost 1 base and J lost 4, with 17 bases in between. CDR3 nucleotides: TGTGCCACCAGCAGAGTGACCGTGTGGAGGGGGTACGAGCAGTACTTC. It yields the protein CATSRVTVWRGYEQYF.

V and J are TRBV2 and TRBJ2-7; D gene ambiguous. V was clipped by 1 base and J by 9 bases, with 19 bases between them. This CDR3 has 15 residues. Germline CDR1 and CDR2: SNHLY and FYNNEI. Written as DNA, the CDR3 is TGTGCCAGCAGTGAAGGATTTCGATTGGGATGGCGGCAGTACTTC. The encoded protein is CASSEGFRLGWRQYF.

The CDR3 DNA reads as TGTGCCAGCAGCTTCGAGCGGGAGGGCCGCAATGAGCAGTTCTTC. Protein sequence: CASSFEREGRNEQFF. The chain couples TRBV7-9 to TRBJ2-1; 10 positions match TRBD2. CDR3 size: 15 residues. The ends lost 3 bases at V and 6 bases at J; junction bases unmatched: 5. Germline CDR1 reads SEHNR; CDR2 reads FQNEAQ (reference sequence).

The genes are TRBV10-2 and TRBJ2-7; D is uncertain. There are 13 residues in the CDR3. Trimming shortened V by 4 bases and J by 2 bases, and 9 bases separated the two germline ends. Germline V gene sequence: CDR1 WSHSY, CDR2 SAAADI. CDR3 in amino acids: CASSVDFTYEQYF. The DNA for the CDR3 is TGCGCCAGCAGTGTAGACTTTACCTACGAGCAGTACTTC.

The chain has TRBV7-2 and TRBJ2-3, with 8 positions matching TRBD2. With V trimmed by 1 base and J by 2 bases, 11 bases remained unmatched. The germline CDR1 and CDR2 sequences are SGHTA and FQGNSA. The CDR3 runs 18 residues. DNA of the CDR3: TGTGCCAGCAGCTTAGGACGGGAGGGAAGATACTACACAGATACGCAGTATTTT. This gives the protein CASSLGREGRYYTDTQYF.

This sequence joins TRBV2 and TRBJ2-7; D gene ambiguous. V was pared by 5 bases and J by 2 bases, with 10 bases between. The germline gives CDR1 SNHLY, CDR2 FYNNEI. CDR3 length: 13 residues. This chain's CDR3 is CASSSDSTYEQYF. DNA of the CDR3: TGTGCCAGCAGTTCCGACTCAACCTACGAGCAGTACTTC.

The chain joins TRBV4-2 to TRBJ1-1; weak D call: TRBD1 (5 bases). CDR1 LGHNA and CDR2 YNFKEQ come from the germline V gene. CDR3 length: 11 residues. Trimming took 11 bases from V and 6 from J, leaving 13 bases between them. The CDR3 nucleotides are TGTGCCGTAACGGGAGGGGCTGAAGCTTTCTTT. This codes for CAVTGGAEAFF.

This chain uses TRBV19 with TRBJ1-1; D is unclear. CDR3 length: 13 amino acids. Trimming shortened V by 3 bases and J by 7 bases, and 12 bases separated the two germline ends. Germline CDR1 is LNHDA and CDR2 is SQIVND (reference sequence). CDR3 nucleotides: TGTGCCAGTAGTATCGACACTCTCCGTGAAGCTTTCTTT. It translates to CASSIDTLREAFF.

V and J are TRBV25-1 and TRBJ2-7; D is perhaps TRBD1 (5 bases). The CDR3 is made up of 13 amino acids. V was pared by 4 bases and J by 4 bases, with 11 bases between. CDR1 is MGHDK and CDR2 is SYGVNS in the germline V gene. CDR3 bases: TGTGCCAGCAGTGGGACACGGGTTTACGAGCAGTACTTC. This encodes CASSGTRVYEQYF.